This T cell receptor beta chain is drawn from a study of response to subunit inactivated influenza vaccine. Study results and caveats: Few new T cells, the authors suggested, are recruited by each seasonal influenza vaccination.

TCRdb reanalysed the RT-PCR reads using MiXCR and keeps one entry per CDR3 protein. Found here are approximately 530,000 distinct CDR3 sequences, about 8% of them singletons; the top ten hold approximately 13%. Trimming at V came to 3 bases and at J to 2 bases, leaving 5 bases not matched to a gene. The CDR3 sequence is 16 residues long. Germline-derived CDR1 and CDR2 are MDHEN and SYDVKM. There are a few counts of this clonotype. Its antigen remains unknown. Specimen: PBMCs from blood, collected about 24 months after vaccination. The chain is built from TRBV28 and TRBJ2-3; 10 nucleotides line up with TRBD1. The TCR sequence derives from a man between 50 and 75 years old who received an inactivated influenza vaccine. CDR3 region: CASSFRQGASTDTQYF. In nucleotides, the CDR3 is TGTGCCAGCAGTTTTCGACAGGGGGCTTCCACAGATACGCAGTATTTT.